This TCR beta chain was retrieved from a study of blood T cell repertoires in COVID-19. The overall study: Sites across the United States, Italy and Spain contributed samples from acute and convalescent COVID-19. T cells, B-cell-depleted T cells, or PBMCs provided the cDNA or gDNA that served as material.

The CDR3 contains 16 residues. The V end lost 2 bases, the J end lost 0 bases, and 12 bases lay between the germline ends. Germline V gene sequence: CDR1 SGHTS, CDR2 YDEGEE. In the study's own analysis: Amplification of reference gene primers provided the estimated nucleated cell counts. Clones were sequenced by immunoSEQ multiplex PCR, and TCRdb holds only the in-frame ones, with some missing. The DNA was the basis for D and trimming; V, J and clone size are from that table. The data contain 200,000 or so clones, approximately 82% of them singletons. Sequencing was carried out using peripheral blood. The rearrangement joins TRBV5-8 to TRBJ1-3, with D possibly TRBD1 on 6 matching bases. The sequence was collected from a human donor with acute or convalescent COVID-19. The donor label of this sample is uncertain. DNA for the CDR3: TGTGCCAGCAGCTTTGGACAGCCACCCTCTGGAAACACCATATATTTT. Translation gives CASSFGQPPSGNTIYF.